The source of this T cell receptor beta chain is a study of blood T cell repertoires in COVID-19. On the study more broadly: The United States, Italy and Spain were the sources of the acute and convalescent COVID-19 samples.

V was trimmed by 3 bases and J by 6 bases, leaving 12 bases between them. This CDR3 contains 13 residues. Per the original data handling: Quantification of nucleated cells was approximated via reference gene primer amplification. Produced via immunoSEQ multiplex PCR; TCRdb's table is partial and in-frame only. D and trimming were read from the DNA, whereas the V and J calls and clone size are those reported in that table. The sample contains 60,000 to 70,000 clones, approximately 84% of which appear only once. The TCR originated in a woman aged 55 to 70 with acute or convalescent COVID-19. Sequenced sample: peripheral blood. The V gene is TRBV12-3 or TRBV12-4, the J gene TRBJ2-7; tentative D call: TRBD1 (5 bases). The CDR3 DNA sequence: TGTGCCAGCAGTTTTGACAGTGGTCCCGAGCAGTACTTC. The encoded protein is CASSFDSGPEQYF.